Following are 5 T cell receptor beta chains from one sample sequenced in a study of T cells after yellow fever vaccination. TCRdb analysed the 5' RACE reads with MiXCR anew, one entry per CDR3 protein. The sample records about 340,000 distinct CDR3 sequences, around 12% being singletons. The starting material was CD4+ T cells sorted from PBMCs, obtained 15 days after the yellow fever booster vaccination. The receptors stem from a young man who received the YFV17D yellow fever vaccine.

V and J are TRBV2 and TRBJ1-6, with D possibly being TRBD1 (6 bases). Germline CDR1 SNHLY, CDR2 FYNNEI. V was trimmed by 3 bases and J by 8 bases, leaving 14 bases between them. CDR3 length: 15 amino acids. CDR3 amino acids: CASSEVDSQYSPLHF. The CDR3 DNA is TGTGCCAGCAGTGAGGTGGACAGCCAGTATTCACCCCTCCACTTT.

There are a few counts of this clonotype. This sequence joins TRBV5-1 and TRBJ2-7, with 11 bases matching TRBD2. Germline V gives CDR1 SGHRS, CDR2 YFSETQ. The CDR3 runs 16 residues. Germline trimming cut 1 base from V and 5 bases from J; bases unmatched to any gene: 8. The CDR3: CASSLSASGGTHEQYF. The CDR3 DNA reads TGCGCCAGCAGCTTGTCGGCTAGCGGGGGGACCCACGAGCAGTACTTC. Full variable domain (rest looked up from reference TRBV5-1 and TRBJ2-7): KAGVTQTPRYLIKTRGQQVTLSCSPISGHRSVSWYQQTPGQGLQFLFEYFSETQRNKGNFPGRFSGRQFSNSRSEMNVSTLELGDSALYLCASSLSASGGTHEQYFGPGTRLTVT.

This clonotype was detected a few times. V is TRBV9 and J is TRBJ2-3; 9 bases map to TRBD1. CDR1 is SGDLS, CDR2 YYNGEE, per germline. The CDR3 runs to 18 residues. The V gene end was trimmed by 2 bases and the J gene end by 0 bases; junction bases not matched to a gene: 10. The CDR3 coding sequence is TGTGCCAGCAGCGTGGGATCGACCGGGACAGGGAGCACAGATACGCAGTATTTT. Translating it yields CASSVGSTGTGSTDTQYF.

This clonotype has more than one count but fewer than ten. The rearrangement joins TRBV3-1 to TRBJ2-7; the D gene is possibly TRBD1 (5 bases). V dropped 1 base and J dropped 3 bases, with 13 bases sitting between them. There are 15 residues in the CDR3. In germline, CDR1 is LGHDT, CDR2 YNNKEL (reference sequence). This CDR3 reads CASSQVFNQGYEQYF. The CDR3 nucleotides are TGTGCCAGCAGCCAAGTTTTCAACCAGGGCTACGAGCAGTACTTC.

This chain uses TRBV20-1 with TRBJ2-7, with D perhaps TRBD2 (6 bases). Looked up from germline, CDR1 is DFQATT and CDR2 is SNEGSKA (reference sequence). Trimming stripped 2 bases from V and 5 bases from J, with 16 bases between. The CDR3 is made up of 14 amino acids. The CDR3 nucleotides are TGCAGTGCTAGAAGACTAGAGGGTTCCCACGAGCAGTACTTC. This sequence encodes CSARRLEGSHEQYF.